This T cell receptor beta chain emerged from a study of CD8 T cells in Susac syndrome (dated by TCRdb to about 2019). In the study overall: Of the Susac syndrome patients who were sequenced, more than five had clinically active disease and roughly 8 were in clinical remission. At the time of blood withdrawal, Susac syndrome patients were either therapy-naive, taking corticosteroids (with some also receiving IVIg), or on IVIg alone. The study used repertoire sequencing to test whether antigen drove CD8+ T cell activation and differentiation in Susac syndrome.

The junction shows trimming of 1 base on V and 7 bases on J, plus 9 bases between the germline ends. CDR1 and CDR2 are drawn from the germline V gene: SGHRS, YFSETQ. Reading from cysteine to phenylalanine, the CDR3 counts 13 amino acids. Only the CDR3 region is kept as DNA, spanning 39 bases read in frame from base 1. RNA was extracted using the RNeasy kit, and about 0.45 to 1 microgram was reverse transcribed with random hexamers. The immunoSEQ multiplex PCR assay, covering 54 Vbeta and 13 Jbeta segments, was used to amplify TCR beta CDR3 regions. PCR amplification bias was corrected using a synthetic template baseline for primer optimization and computational correction. Per the original workflow: Only productive sequences were kept, with reads annotated to V, D and J genes according to IMGT and analyzed in immunoSEQ Analyzer. Clonality was calculated as one minus the Shannon entropy normalized by log2 of the number of productive unique sequences. For each patient and control, public and private clones were evaluated within the 100 most prevalent clones. Clones were defined as Susac-specific when absent from the healthy and MS cohorts, from about 970 published viral clones and from other ImmuneACCESS disease sequences. The raw public reads went through TCRdb reprocessing: fastp at Q25, MiXCR clone calling, in-frame beta chains kept. When rows share a CDR3 protein, they turn into one entry using the most common DNA and genes. It is TCRdb's table, rather than the study itself, that gives the V and J calls and clone size. The sample table holds about 240,000 distinct CDR3 sequences, of which roughly 95% were seen once. The top ten clonotypes cover about 0.095% of the sample.

Overall results and qualifications from the work: The number of individuals in the TCR sequencing and HLA analysis was recognized as being relatively small. In the CD4+ T cell repertoire of Susac syndrome patients, clonal expansion was not detected.

Peripheral blood CD8+ and CD4+ T cells from healthy donors, Susac syndrome patients and multiple sclerosis patients were profiled by high-throughput TCR beta sequencing. The Susac syndrome patients fulfilled recently defined diagnostic criteria for definite or probable disease. Bulk CD8+ and CD4+ T cells were purified by magnetic negative isolation, whereas CD8+ TEMRA cells were enriched by FACS. Blood was drawn into EDTA tubes, processed within 24 hours, and PBMCs were isolated by density gradient centrifugation. PBMCs intended for TCR sequencing were cryopreserved in liquid nitrogen and thawed later in a water bath at 37 degrees C. Purity of sorted or isolated CD4+, CD8+ and CD8+ TEMRA cells was at least 90%. This clonotype was seen more than once but under ten times. Its specific antigen is unknown. Within one base of it there is no much larger clone, and no base qualities were kept.

Material: CD4+ T cells from PBMCs. The clonotype comes from a human donor with Susac syndrome. Recombination connected TRBV5-1 to TRBJ1-5; the D gene assignment is ambiguous. The CDR3 region reads CASSLISGQPQHF. The DNA sequence is given as TGCGCCAGCAGCTTGATCTCGGGGCAGCCCCAGCATTTT.